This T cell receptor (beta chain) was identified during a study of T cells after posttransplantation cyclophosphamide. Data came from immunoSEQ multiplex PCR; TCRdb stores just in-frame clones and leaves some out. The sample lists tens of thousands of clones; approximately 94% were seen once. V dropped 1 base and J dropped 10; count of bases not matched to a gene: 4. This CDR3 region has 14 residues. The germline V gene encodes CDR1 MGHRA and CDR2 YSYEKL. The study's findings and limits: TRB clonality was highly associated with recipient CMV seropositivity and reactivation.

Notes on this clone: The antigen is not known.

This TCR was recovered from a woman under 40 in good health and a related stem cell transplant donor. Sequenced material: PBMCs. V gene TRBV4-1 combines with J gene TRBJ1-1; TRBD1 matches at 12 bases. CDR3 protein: CASSQVGQGALAFF. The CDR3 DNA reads TGCGCCAGCAGCCAAGTGGGACAGGGGGCATTAGCTTTCTTT.